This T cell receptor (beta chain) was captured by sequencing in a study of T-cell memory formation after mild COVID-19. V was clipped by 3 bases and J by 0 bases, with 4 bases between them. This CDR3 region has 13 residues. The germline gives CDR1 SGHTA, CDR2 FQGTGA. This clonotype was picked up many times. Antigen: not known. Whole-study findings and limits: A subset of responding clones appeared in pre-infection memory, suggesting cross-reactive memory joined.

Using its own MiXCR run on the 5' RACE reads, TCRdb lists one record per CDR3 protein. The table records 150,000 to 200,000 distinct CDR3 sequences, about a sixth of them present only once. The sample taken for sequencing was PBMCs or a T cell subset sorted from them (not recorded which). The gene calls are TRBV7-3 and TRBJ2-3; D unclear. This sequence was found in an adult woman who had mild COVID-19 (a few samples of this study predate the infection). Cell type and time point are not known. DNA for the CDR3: TGTGCCAGCAGCTTCGGAAGCACAGATACGCAGTATTTT. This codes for CASSFGSTDTQYF. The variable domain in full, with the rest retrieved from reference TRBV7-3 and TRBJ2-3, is GAGVSQTPSNKVTEKGKYVELRCDPISGHTALYWYRQSLGQGPEFLIYFQGTGAADDSGLPNDRFFAVRPEGSVSTLKIQRTERGDSAVYLCASSFGSTDTQYFGPGTRLTVL.